The T cell receptor beta chain under discussion was sequenced for a study of blood T cell repertoires in COVID-19. The overall study: Donors in the United States, Italy and Spain gave samples during acute or convalescent COVID-19.

Before being deemed recovered, Cohort 3 donors had two negative PCRs, clearance, or symptom resolution. This CDR3 has 13 residues. CDR1 SNHLY and CDR2 FYNNEI come from the germline V gene. The V gene end was trimmed by 6 bases and the J gene end by 8 bases; junction bases not matched to a gene: 9. Profiling relied on immunoSEQ multiplex PCR, and the TCRdb table lists in-frame clones only, not all of them. This sample yields approximately 490,000 clones, of which 87% are seen a single time; around 0.64% belongs to the top ten. This TCR derives from a young woman who had recovered from COVID-19. The sample comprised PBMCs or T cells enriched from blood (not recorded which). The chain recombines TRBV2 with TRBJ1-2, with TRBD1 identical over 7 bases. The CDR3 nucleotides are TGTGCCAGCAGCCAAGGGGGCCTGGGAGGCTACACCTTC. Its protein is CASSQGGLGGYTF.